The rows below give T cell receptor beta chains drawn from one sample of a study of blood T cell repertoires in COVID-19. Profiled with immunoSEQ multiplex PCR; TCRdb holds only in-frame clones, not every one. The sample records roughly 310,000 clones, 70% to 90% being singletons. The source material was peripheral blood. The source of these receptors is a woman between 45 and 60 years old with active or convalescent COVID-19. Each CDR3 is given with its conserved first and last residue. A D gene is named only where the DNA matches it firmly. Expanded clones are given a class, and other clones once, few, many or no size at all.

TRBD1	-	TRBV7-6	TRBJ1-6	TGTGCCAGCAGCTTAGGGGCCGGGACAGGGGTAGTGGGGTCACCCCTCCACTTT	CASSLGAGTGVVGSPLHF
TRBD2	-	TRBV12-3/TRBV12-4	TRBJ2-2	TGTGCCAGCAGGAGCCACGGGAGGGGGGAGCTGTTTTTT	CASRSHGRGELFF
-	-	TRBV11-2	TRBJ2-7	TGTGCCAGCAGCTTTCTCCTAGCAAGCTCCTACGAGCAGTACTTC	CASSFLLASSYEQYF
TRBD1	-	TRBV11-2	TRBJ1-1	TGTGCCAGCAGCTTAGTGGGACAGGGGTTTGAAGCTTTCTTT	CASSLVGQGFEAFF
TRBD2	-	TRBV7-3	TRBJ2-1	TGTGCCAGCAGCCGAAAAGGGACTAGCGGAGTTAATGAGCAGTTCTTC	CASSRKGTSGVNEQFF
-	-	TRBV5-1	TRBJ1-3	TGCGCCAGCAGTTTACAGGGATCTGGAAACACCATATATTTT	CASSLQGSGNTIYF
-	-	TRBV6-2/TRBV6-3	TRBJ2-7	TGTGCCAGCAGTCCCCAATTGGGACAACGGACGGGGAGTTTATACGAGCAGTACTTC	CASSPQLGQRTGSLYEQYF
TRBD1	-	TRBV28	TRBJ1-2	TGTGCCAGCAGTTACCTTGGACAGGTCTATGGCTACACCTTC	CASSYLGQVYGYTF
TRBD2	-	TRBV5-1	TRBJ2-7	TGCGCCAGCAGCACCGCTAGCGGGGATTACTACGAGCAGTACTTC	CASSTASGDYYEQYF
TRBD1	-	TRBV10-3	TRBJ2-7	TGTGCCATCAGTGGATGGGACAGGGAGACGGCCTACGAGCAGTACTTC	CAISGWDRETAYEQYF
-	few	TRBV12-5	TRBJ1-1	TGTGCTAGTGGTTTGGGAAAAGACTTAGCTTTCTTT	CASGLGKDLAFF
-	-	TRBV6-5	TRBJ2-5	TGTGCCAGCAGGCGCGACTGGGAGACCCAGTACTTC	CASRRDWETQYF
-	-	TRBV28	TRBJ1-1	TGTGCCAGCAGTTTTTATCCAGGGGCCACATCGACCATGAACACTGAAGCTTTCTTT	CASSFYPGATSTMNTEAFF
-	-	TRBV7-3	TRBJ1-1	TGTGCCAGCAGCTTGGGGGGGACCACTGAAGCTTTCTTT	CASSLGGTTEAFF
TRBD2	-	TRBV5-1	TRBJ2-2	TGCGCCAGCAGCTTGGACGGGGGGATTACCGGGGAGCTGTTTTTT	CASSLDGGITGELFF
-	-	TRBV30	TRBJ1-5	TGTGCCTGGAGTTCTGTTTCGAGCAATCAGCCCCAGCATTTT	CAWSSVSSNQPQHF
-	few	TRBV18	TRBJ2-5	TGTGCCAGCTCACCACCCTTGCTAGCGTACCAAGAGACCCAGTACTTC	CASSPPLLAYQETQYF